A selection of T cell receptor beta chains follows, all from one sample in a study of spatial heterogeneity in lung cancer. TCRdb reanalysed the 5' RACE reads using MiXCR and keeps one entry per CDR3 protein. This repertoire shows tens of thousands of distinct CDR3 sequences, roughly 8% found once; its top ten account for around 30%. The material sequenced was PBMCs, taken at surgery. Every receptor here comes from a male donor with early-stage non-small cell lung cancer. Both conserved end residues are trimmed from each CDR3. The order of the fields is D gene, V gene, J gene, CDR3 protein. D genes are given only for firm matches.

D gene: NA; V gene: TRBV27; J gene: TRBJ2-6; CDR3 protein: ASSATLGGSGANVLT
D gene: NA; V gene: TRBV13; J gene: TRBJ2-1; CDR3 protein: ASSWGAWRNEQF
D gene: NA; V gene: TRBV10-3; J gene: TRBJ2-3; CDR3 protein: AISGRSTDTQY
D gene: NA; V gene: TRBV6-5; J gene: TRBJ1-5; CDR3 protein: ASSYSGGYQPQH
D gene: NA; V gene: TRBV2; J gene: TRBJ1-1; CDR3 protein: ASSELGNEAF
D gene: NA; V gene: TRBV27; J gene: TRBJ2-2; CDR3 protein: ASGDQGRTGELF
D gene: TRBD1; V gene: TRBV4-3; J gene: TRBJ2-4; CDR3 protein: ASSSHYRGLAKNIQY
D gene: NA; V gene: TRBV10-3; J gene: TRBJ2-2; CDR3 protein: ATNTPGAGELF
D gene: NA; V gene: TRBV20-1; J gene: TRBJ2-3; CDR3 protein: SATRTAADTQY
D gene: NA; V gene: TRBV11-3; J gene: TRBJ2-5; CDR3 protein: ASSLGLGETQY
D gene: NA; V gene: TRBV25-1; J gene: TRBJ1-6; CDR3 protein: ASRGQGSPLH
D gene: TRBD2; V gene: TRBV9; J gene: TRBJ2-3; CDR3 protein: ASSIGLAGSTDTQY
D gene: NA; V gene: TRBV15; J gene: TRBJ2-1; CDR3 protein: ATSSVTSYNEQF
D gene: TRBD2; V gene: TRBV12-3/TRBV12-4; J gene: TRBJ2-2; CDR3 protein: ASSQTSGRGTGELF
D gene: TRBD1; V gene: TRBV7-7; J gene: TRBJ2-7; CDR3 protein: ASSPWTGMSYEQY
D gene: NA; V gene: TRBV9; J gene: TRBJ1-4; CDR3 protein: ASSEGATNEKLF
D gene: TRBD1; V gene: TRBV7-2; J gene: TRBJ1-5; CDR3 protein: ASSLRRDRGQPQH
D gene: TRBD2; V gene: TRBV18; J gene: TRBJ2-1; CDR3 protein: ASSPPVLAGRYNEQF
D gene: TRBD2; V gene: TRBV4-1; J gene: TRBJ2-3; CDR3 protein: ASSWEGPDTQY
D gene: TRBD2; V gene: TRBV5-6; J gene: TRBJ2-2; CDR3 protein: ASSSAGGTGELF
D gene: TRBD2; V gene: TRBV2; J gene: TRBJ2-3; CDR3 protein: ASSEFGTSGRRVVRTDTQY
D gene: TRBD1; V gene: TRBV2; J gene: TRBJ2-1; CDR3 protein: ASSGISRDRDNEQF
D gene: NA; V gene: TRBV7-7; J gene: TRBJ2-1; CDR3 protein: ASSLATSAEQF
D gene: TRBD2; V gene: TRBV12-3/TRBV12-4; J gene: TRBJ2-4; CDR3 protein: ASSLAAGRRNIQY
D gene: TRBD2; V gene: TRBV24-1; J gene: TRBJ2-1; CDR3 protein: ATSETVGSGNYNEQF
D gene: NA; V gene: TRBV7-2; J gene: TRBJ1-6; CDR3 protein: ASTRPNSPLH
D gene: TRBD2; V gene: TRBV9; J gene: TRBJ2-1; CDR3 protein: ASSVGTSGYNEQF
D gene: NA; V gene: TRBV20-1; J gene: TRBJ2-7; CDR3 protein: SAGGASQLRLQY
D gene: NA; V gene: TRBV7-8; J gene: TRBJ1-5; CDR3 protein: ASSLGRGSPQH
D gene: NA; V gene: TRBV20-1; J gene: TRBJ2-2; CDR3 protein: SARTGYLTGELF
D gene: NA; V gene: TRBV12-3/TRBV12-4; J gene: TRBJ1-2; CDR3 protein: ASSLRDKYYGYT
D gene: NA; V gene: TRBV6-5; J gene: TRBJ1-2; CDR3 protein: ASSYYRDGSRGYT
D gene: TRBD2; V gene: TRBV20-1; J gene: TRBJ2-1; CDR3 protein: SATHTNWASGGNNEQF
D gene: TRBD1; V gene: TRBV12-3/TRBV12-4; J gene: TRBJ1-6; CDR3 protein: ASIRGQGVRSPLH
D gene: NA; V gene: TRBV7-2; J gene: TRBJ2-5; CDR3 protein: ASSLYSASQETQY
D gene: TRBD2; V gene: TRBV24-1; J gene: TRBJ2-3; CDR3 protein: ATSEFGLAVHTQY
D gene: TRBD1; V gene: TRBV30; J gene: TRBJ1-1; CDR3 protein: AWRPQGAREAF
D gene: TRBD1; V gene: TRBV29-1; J gene: TRBJ1-1; CDR3 protein: SVAGTGVRTEAF
D gene: TRBD2; V gene: TRBV19; J gene: TRBJ2-1; CDR3 protein: ASKLAGGSYNEQF
D gene: NA; V gene: TRBV6-1; J gene: TRBJ1-1; CDR3 protein: ASSEARRENTEAF
D gene: NA; V gene: TRBV24-1; J gene: TRBJ2-1; CDR3 protein: ASAGLGDNEQF
D gene: NA; V gene: TRBV7-8; J gene: TRBJ1-5; CDR3 protein: ASADGGGVRQPQH
D gene: NA; V gene: TRBV7-2; J gene: TRBJ1-2; CDR3 protein: ASSPGGSQNGYT
D gene: NA; V gene: TRBV20-1; J gene: TRBJ1-2; CDR3 protein: SARDPAALYGYT
D gene: NA; V gene: TRBV29-1; J gene: TRBJ2-5; CDR3 protein: SVCWTIRPETQY
D gene: NA; V gene: TRBV20-1; J gene: TRBJ1-1; CDR3 protein: SARGRSVGEAF
D gene: TRBD1; V gene: TRBV5-1; J gene: TRBJ2-3; CDR3 protein: ASSFQGAYTDTQY
D gene: NA; V gene: TRBV29-1; J gene: TRBJ2-6; CDR3 protein: SVEDVSGANVLT
D gene: NA; V gene: TRBV10-3; J gene: TRBJ1-5; CDR3 protein: AISEGVNNQPQH
D gene: NA; V gene: TRBV5-4; J gene: TRBJ1-1; CDR3 protein: ASSFDGTEAF